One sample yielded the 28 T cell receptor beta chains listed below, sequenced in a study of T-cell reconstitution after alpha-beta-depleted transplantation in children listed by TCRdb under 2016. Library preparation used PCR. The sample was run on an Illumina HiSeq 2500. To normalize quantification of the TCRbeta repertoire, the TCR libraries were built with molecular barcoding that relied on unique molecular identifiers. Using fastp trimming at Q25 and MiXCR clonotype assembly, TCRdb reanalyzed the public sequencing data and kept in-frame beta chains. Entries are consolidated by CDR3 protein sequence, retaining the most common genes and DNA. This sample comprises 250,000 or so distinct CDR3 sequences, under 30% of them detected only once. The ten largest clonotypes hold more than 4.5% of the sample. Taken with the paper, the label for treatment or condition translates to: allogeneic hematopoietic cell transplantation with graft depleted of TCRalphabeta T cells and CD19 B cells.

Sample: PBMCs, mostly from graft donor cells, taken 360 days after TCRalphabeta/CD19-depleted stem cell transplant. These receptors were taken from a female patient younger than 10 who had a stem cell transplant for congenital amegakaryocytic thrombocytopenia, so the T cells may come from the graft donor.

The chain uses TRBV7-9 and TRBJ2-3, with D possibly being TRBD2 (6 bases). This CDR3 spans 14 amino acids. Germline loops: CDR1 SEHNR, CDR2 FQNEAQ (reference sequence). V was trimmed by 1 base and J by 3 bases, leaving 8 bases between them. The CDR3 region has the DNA TGTGCCAGCAGCTTAGACGGGGGTACAGATACGCAGTATTTT. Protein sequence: CASSLDGGTDTQYF.

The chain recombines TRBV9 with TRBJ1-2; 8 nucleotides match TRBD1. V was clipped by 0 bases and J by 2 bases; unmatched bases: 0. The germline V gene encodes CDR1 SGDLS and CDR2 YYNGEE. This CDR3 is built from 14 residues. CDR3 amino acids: CASSVDRGNYGYTF. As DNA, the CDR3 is TGTGCCAGCAGCGTAGACAGGGGGAACTATGGCTACACCTTC.

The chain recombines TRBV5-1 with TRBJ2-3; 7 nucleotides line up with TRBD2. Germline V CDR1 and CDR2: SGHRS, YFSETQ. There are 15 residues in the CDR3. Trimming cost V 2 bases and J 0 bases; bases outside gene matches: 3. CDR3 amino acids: CASSFDGGSTDTQYF. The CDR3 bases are TGCGCCAGCAGCTTTGACGGGGGGAGCACAGATACGCAGTATTTT.

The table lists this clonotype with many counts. CDR3: CSAQITGRNYEQYF. The CDR3 region has the DNA TGCAGTGCCCAGATCACAGGGAGGAACTACGAGCAGTACTTC. The chain links TRBV20-1 to TRBJ2-7; D may correspond to TRBD1 or TRBD2 (6 bases each). Trimming took 6 bases from V and 3 from J, leaving 18 bases between them. CDR1 is DFQATT and CDR2 is SNEGSKA in the germline V gene (reference sequence). This CDR3 is built from 14 residues.

This CDR3 is CASSPKNVPGQFPEAFF. CDR3 in DNA: TGCGCCAGCAGCCCGAAAAACGTCCCGGGACAGTTCCCTGAAGCTTTCTTT. The V gene is TRBV5-1, the J gene TRBJ1-1, with 7 bases fitting TRBD1. The CDR3 contains 17 residues. Germline trimming cut 4 bases from V and 6 bases from J; bases unmatched to any gene: 18. Per the germline V gene, CDR1 is SGHRS and CDR2 is YFSETQ.

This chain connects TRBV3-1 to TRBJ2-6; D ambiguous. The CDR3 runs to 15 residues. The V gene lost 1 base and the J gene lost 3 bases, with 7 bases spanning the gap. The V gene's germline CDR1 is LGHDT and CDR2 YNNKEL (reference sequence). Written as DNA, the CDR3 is TGTGCCAGCAGCCAAGTAGGATTTGGGGCCAACGTCCTGACTTTC. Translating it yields CASSQVGFGANVLTF.

CDR3 DNA sequence: TGTGCCAGCCTCCGGGCAGGGCACTATGGCTACACCTTC. This codes for CASLRAGHYGYTF. The rearrangement uses TRBV6-1 and TRBJ1-2, with a weak D call TRBD1 (5 bases). V lost 8 bases and J 3 bases, leaving 13 bases between the germline ends. Germline CDR1 is MNHNS and CDR2 is SASEGT. This CDR3 comprises 13 residues.

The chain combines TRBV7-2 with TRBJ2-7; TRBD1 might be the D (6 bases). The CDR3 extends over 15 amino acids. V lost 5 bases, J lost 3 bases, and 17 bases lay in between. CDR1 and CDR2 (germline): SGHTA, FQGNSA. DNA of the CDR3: TGTGCCAGCAGCAATACAGGGATATCCTACTACGAGCAGTACTTC. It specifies CASSNTGISYYEQYF.

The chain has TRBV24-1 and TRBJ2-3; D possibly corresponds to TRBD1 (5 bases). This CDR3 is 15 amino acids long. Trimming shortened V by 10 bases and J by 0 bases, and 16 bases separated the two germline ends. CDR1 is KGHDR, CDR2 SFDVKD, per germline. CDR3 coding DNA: TGTGCCACAGGGGCCAGCAGCCCTAGCACAGATACGCAGTATTTT. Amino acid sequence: CATGASSPSTDTQYF.

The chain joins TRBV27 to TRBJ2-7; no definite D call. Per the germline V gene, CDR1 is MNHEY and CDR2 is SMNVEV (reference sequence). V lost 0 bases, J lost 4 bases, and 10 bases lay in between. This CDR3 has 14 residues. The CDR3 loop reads CASSLSGKRYEQYF. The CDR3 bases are TGTGCCAGCAGTTTATCAGGGAAACGATACGAGCAGTACTTC.

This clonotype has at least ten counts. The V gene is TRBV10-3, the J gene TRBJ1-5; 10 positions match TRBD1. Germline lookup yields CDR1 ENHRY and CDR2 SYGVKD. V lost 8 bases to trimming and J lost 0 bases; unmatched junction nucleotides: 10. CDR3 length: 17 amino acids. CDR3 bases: TGTGCCATCCCCTGGTGGGACAGGGGATATAGCAATCAGCCCCAGCATTTT. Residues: CAIPWWDRGYSNQPQHF.

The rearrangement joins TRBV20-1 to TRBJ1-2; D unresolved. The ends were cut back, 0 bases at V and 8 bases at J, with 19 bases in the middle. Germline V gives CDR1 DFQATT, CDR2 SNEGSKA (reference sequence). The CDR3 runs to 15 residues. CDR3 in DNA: TGCAGTGCTAGAGATGTCCAGCGCCCTCTTTGGGGCTACACCTTC. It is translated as CSARDVQRPLWGYTF.

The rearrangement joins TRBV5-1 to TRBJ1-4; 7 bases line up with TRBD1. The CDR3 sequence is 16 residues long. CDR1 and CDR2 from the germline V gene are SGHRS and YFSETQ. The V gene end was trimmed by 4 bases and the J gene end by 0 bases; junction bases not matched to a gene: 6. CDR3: CASSLGTAATNEKLFF. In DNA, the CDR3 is TGCGCCAGCAGCCTGGGGACAGCTGCAACTAATGAAAAACTGTTTTTT.

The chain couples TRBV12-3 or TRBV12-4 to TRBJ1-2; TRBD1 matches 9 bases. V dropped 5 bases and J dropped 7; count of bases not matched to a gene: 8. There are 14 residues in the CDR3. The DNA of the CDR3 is TGTGCCAGCAGTCCCCCCGGGACAGGGTCTGGCTACACCTTC. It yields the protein CASSPPGTGSGYTF.

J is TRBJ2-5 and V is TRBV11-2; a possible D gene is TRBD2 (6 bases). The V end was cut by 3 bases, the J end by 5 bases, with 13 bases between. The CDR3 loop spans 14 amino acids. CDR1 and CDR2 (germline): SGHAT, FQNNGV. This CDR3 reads CASSLGGKTETQYF. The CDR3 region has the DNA TGTGCCAGCAGCTTGGGCGGGAAAACCGAGACCCAGTACTTC.

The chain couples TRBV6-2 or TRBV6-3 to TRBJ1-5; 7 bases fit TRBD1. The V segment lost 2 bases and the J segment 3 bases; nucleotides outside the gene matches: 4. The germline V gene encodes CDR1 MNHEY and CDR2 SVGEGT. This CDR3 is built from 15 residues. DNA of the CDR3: TGTGCCAGCAGTTACCTGACAGGGCCCAATCAGCCCCAGCATTTT. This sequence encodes CASSYLTGPNQPQHF.

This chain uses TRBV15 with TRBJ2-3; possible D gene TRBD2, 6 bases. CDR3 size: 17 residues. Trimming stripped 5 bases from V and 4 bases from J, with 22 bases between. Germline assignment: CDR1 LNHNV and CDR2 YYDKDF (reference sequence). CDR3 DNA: TGTGCCACCAGCCCGACTGGGCCGGGGGAGCGGGCAGATACGCAGTATTTT. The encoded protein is CATSPTGPGERADTQYF.

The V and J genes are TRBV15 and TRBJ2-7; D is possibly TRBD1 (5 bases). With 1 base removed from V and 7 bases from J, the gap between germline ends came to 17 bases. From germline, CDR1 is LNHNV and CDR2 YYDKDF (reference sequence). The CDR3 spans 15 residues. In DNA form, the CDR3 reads TGTGCCACCAGCAGAGCAGATAAGGGGTGGAAGGAGCAGTACTTC. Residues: CATSRADKGWKEQYF.

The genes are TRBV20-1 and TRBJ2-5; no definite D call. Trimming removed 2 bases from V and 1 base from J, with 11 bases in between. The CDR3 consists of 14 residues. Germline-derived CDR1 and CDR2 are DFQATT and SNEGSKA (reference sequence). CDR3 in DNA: TGCAGTGCTAGATCACGCCGCATCCAAGAGACCCAGTACTTC. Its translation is CSARSRRIQETQYF.

CDR3 loop: CSVVGRDSLNYGYTF. The CDR3 DNA is TGCAGCGTTGTTGGTCGGGACAGCCTTAACTATGGCTACACCTTC. The V gene is TRBV29-1, the J gene TRBJ1-2; 7 bases align to TRBD1. Germline trimming cut 4 bases from V and 1 base from J; bases unmatched to any gene: 9. This CDR3 has 15 residues. The germline CDR1 and CDR2 sequences are SQVTM and ANQGSEA. The full variable domain, in which reference TRBV29-1 and TRBJ1-2 provide the parts outside the CDR3, is SAVISQKPSRDICQRGTSLTIQCQVDSQVTMMFWYRQQPGQSLTLIATANQGSEATYESGFVIDKFPISRPNLTFSTLTVSNMSPEDSSIYLCSVVGRDSLNYGYTFGSGTRLTVV.

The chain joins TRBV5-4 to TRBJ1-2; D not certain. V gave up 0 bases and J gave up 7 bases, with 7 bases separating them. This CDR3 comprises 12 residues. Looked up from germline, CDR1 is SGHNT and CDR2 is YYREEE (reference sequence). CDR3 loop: CASSLDSGGYTF. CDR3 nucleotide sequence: TGTGCCAGCAGCTTGGACTCTGGTGGCTACACCTTC.

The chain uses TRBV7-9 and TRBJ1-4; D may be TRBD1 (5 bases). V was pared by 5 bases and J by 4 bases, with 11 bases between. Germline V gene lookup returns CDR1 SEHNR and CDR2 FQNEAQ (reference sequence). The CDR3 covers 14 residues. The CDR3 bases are TGTGCCAGCAGCCCCGGGGGAGTTAATGAAAAACTGTTTTTT. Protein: CASSPGGVNEKLFF.

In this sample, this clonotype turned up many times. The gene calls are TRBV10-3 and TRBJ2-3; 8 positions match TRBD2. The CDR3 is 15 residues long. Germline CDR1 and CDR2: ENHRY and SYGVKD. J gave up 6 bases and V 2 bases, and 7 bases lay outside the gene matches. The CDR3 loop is CAISEAGGLKDTQYF. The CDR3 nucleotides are TGTGCCATCAGTGAGGCGGGAGGTCTCAAGGATACGCAGTATTTT.

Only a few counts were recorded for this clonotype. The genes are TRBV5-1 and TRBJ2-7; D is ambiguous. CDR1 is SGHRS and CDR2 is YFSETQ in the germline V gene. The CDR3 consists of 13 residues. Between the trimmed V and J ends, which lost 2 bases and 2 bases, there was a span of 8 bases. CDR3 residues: CASSLSETYEQYF. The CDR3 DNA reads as TGCGCCAGCAGCTTAAGCGAGACCTACGAGCAGTACTTC. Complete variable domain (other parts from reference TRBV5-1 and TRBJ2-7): KAGVTQTPRYLIKTRGQQVTLSCSPISGHRSVSWYQQTPGQGLQFLFEYFSETQRNKGNFPGRFSGRQFSNSRSEMNVSTLELGDSALYLCASSLSETYEQYFGPGTRLTVT.

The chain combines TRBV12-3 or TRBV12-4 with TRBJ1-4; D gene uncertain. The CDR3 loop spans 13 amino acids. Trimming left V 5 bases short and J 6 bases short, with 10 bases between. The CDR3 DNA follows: TGTGCCAGCAGTGGTGGACTTTATGAAAAACTGTTTTTT. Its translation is CASSGGLYEKLFF.

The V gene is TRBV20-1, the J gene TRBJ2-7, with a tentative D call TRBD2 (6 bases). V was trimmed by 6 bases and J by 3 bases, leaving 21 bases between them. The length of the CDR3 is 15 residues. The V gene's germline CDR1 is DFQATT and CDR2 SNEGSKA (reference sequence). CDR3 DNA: TGCAGTGCCCTCGCGGGACTCCGAGGGCACTACGAGCAGTACTTC. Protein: CSALAGLRGHYEQYF.

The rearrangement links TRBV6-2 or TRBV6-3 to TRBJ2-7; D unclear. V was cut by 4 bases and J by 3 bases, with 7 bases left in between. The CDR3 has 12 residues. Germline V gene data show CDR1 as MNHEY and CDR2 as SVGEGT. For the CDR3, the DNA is TGTGCCAGCAGTTCGATCCTCTACGAGCAGTACTTC. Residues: CASSSILYEQYF.

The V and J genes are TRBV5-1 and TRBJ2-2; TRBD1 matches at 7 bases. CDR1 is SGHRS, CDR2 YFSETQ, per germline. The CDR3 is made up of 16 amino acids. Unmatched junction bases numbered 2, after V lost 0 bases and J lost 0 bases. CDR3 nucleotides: TGCGCCAGCAGCTTGGAGGGGACAGCGAACACCGGGGAGCTGTTTTTT. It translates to CASSLEGTANTGELFF.